This T cell receptor beta chain was sequenced during a study of blood T cell repertoires in COVID-19. Study-wide context: There were acute and convalescent COVID-19 samples, and they came from the United States, Italy and Spain. T cells, B-cell-depleted T cells, or PBMCs provided the cDNA or gDNA that served as material.

Study processing details: The authors estimated nucleated cell counts from reference gene primer amplification. The table came from immunoSEQ multiplex PCR; TCRdb's copy has only in-frame clones and leaves some out. V and J calls and clone size are copied from that table; D and trimming were computed from the DNA. The repertoire has some 190,000 clones, 84% of them found once; the top ten carry 5.1%. The sequencing sample was made of peripheral blood. This TCR was sampled from a woman between 65 and 79 years old with active or convalescent COVID-19.

The CDR3 protein is CASSLDGGRNSPLHF. In nucleotides, the CDR3 is TGCGCCAGCAGCTTGGATGGGGGCAGGAATTCACCCCTCCACTTT. The chain has TRBV5-1 and TRBJ1-6, with D tentatively TRBD1 (6 bases). Germline assignment: CDR1 SGHRS and CDR2 YFSETQ. The CDR3 has 15 amino acids. The ends were cut back, 0 bases at V and 7 bases at J, with 11 bases in the middle.